The clone carrying this TCR beta chain was counted a few times. This sample is part of a study of shared T cell receptors in the human thymus. The assay was immunoSEQ multiplex PCR, and TCRdb's table has in-frame clones only and misses some. The sample gives 540,000 or so clones, 78% of which show up once; more than 0.01% is in the top ten. Germline-derived CDR1 and CDR2 are SEHNR and FQNEAQ (reference sequence). V gave up 4 bases and J gave up 2 bases; unmatched junction bases: 7. This CDR3 region has 17 residues. The same specimen was also included in a second study, on human thymus T cells. Per that study: Corrective cardiac operations yielded the resected thymus tissue.

The sequencing input was thymocytes. The receptor was derived from a boy under three years old with a congenital heart defect. This chain links TRBV7-9 with TRBJ2-3; 12 nucleotides agree with TRBD2. The CDR3 sequence: CASSYYPSGRATDTQYF. CDR3 DNA sequence: TGTGCCAGCAGCTACTATCCTAGCGGGAGGGCCACAGATACGCAGTATTTT.